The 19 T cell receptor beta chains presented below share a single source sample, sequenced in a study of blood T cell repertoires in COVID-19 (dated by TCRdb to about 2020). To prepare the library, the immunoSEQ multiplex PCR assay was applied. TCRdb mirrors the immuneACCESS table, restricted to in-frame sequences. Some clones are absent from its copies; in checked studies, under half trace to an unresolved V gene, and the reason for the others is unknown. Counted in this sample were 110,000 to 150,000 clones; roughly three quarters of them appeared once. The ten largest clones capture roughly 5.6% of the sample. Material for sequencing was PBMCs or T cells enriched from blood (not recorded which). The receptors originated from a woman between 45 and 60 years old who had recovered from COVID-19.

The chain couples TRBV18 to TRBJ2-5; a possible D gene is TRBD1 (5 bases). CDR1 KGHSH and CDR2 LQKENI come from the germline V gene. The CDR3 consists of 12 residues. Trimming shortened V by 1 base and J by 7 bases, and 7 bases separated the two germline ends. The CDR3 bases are TGTGCCAGCTCACCACGGGGCGGGACCCAGTACTTC. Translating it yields CASSPRGGTQYF.

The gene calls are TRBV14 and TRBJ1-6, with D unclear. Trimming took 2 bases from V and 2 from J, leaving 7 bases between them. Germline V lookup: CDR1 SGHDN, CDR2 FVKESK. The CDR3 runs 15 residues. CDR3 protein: CASSQLRPYNSPLHF. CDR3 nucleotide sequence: TGTGCCAGCAGCCAACTGCGGCCCTATAATTCACCCCTCCACTTT.

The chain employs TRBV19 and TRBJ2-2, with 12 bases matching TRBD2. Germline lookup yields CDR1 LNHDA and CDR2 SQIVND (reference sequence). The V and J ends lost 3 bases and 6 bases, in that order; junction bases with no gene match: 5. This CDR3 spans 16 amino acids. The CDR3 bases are TGTGCCAGTAGTATGGCAAGACTAGCGGGGGCCGGGGAGCTGTTTTTT. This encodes CASSMARLAGAGELFF.

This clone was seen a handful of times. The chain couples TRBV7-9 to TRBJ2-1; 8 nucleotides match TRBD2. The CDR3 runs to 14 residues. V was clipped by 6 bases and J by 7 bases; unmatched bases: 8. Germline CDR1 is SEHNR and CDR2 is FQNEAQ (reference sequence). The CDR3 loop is CASRYGGALNEQFF. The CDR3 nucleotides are TGTGCCAGCAGATACGGGGGGGCCTTAAATGAGCAGTTCTTC.

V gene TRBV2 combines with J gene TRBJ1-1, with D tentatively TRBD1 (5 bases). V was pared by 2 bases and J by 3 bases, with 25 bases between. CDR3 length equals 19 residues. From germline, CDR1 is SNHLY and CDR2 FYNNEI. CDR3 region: CASSELRGLTTAPHTEAFF. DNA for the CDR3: TGTGCCAGCAGTGAACTGCGGGGTCTTACGACAGCCCCCCACACTGAAGCTTTCTTT.

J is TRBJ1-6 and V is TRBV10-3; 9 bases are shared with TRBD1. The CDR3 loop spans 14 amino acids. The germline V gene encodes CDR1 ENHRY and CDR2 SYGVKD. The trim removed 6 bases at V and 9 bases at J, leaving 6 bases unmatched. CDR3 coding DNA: TGTGCCATCAGCGCACAGGGGGCAAGTTCACCCCTCCACTTT. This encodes CAISAQGASSPLHF.

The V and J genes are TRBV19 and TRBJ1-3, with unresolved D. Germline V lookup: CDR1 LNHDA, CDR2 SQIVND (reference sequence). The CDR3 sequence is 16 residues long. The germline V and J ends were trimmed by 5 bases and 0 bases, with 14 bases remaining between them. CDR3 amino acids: CASSDRGMGSGNTIYF. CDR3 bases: TGTGCCAGTAGTGACCGGGGAATGGGCTCTGGAAACACCATATATTTT.

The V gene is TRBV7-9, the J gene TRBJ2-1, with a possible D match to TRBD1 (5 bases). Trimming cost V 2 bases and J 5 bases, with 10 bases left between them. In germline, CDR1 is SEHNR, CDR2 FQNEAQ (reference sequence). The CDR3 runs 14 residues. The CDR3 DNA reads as TGTGCCAGCAGCTTATTGGGGCCACACAATGAGCAGTTCTTC. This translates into CASSLLGPHNEQFF.

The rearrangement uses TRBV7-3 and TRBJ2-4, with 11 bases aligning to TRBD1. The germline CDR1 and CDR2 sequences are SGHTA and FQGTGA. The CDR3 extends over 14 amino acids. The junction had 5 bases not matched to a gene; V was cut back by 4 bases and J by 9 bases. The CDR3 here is CASSSGTGGSIQYF. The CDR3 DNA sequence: TGTGCCAGCAGCTCTGGGACAGGGGGTTCCATTCAGTACTTC.

CDR3 in amino acids: CASSPWTEETQYF. The CDR3, as DNA: TGTGCCAGCAGCCCCTGGACAGAAGAGACCCAGTACTTC. The genes are TRBV12-3 or TRBV12-4 and TRBJ2-5, with D perhaps TRBD1 (6 bases). This CDR3 spans 13 amino acids. Trimming removed 6 bases at V and 3 bases at J, with 11 bases between.

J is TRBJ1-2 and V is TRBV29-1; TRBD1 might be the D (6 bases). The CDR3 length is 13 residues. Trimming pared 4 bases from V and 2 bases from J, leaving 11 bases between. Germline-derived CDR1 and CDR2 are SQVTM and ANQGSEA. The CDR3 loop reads CSVAGQTNYGYTF. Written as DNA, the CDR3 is TGCAGCGTTGCTGGACAGACAAACTATGGCTACACCTTC.

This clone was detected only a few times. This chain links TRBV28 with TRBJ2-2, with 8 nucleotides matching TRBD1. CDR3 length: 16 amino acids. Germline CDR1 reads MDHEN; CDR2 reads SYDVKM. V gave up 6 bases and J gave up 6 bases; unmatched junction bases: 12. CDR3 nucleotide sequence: TGTGCCAGCAGGCCCCCCGGACAGGGTCCATCCGGGGAGCTGTTTTTT. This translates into CASRPPGQGPSGELFF.

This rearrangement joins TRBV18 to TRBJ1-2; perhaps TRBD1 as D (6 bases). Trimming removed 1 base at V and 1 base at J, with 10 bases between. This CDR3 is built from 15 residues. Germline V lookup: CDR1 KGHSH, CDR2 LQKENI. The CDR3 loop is CASSPLARGNYGYTF. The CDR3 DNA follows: TGTGCCAGCTCACCACTGGCCAGGGGTAACTATGGCTACACCTTC.

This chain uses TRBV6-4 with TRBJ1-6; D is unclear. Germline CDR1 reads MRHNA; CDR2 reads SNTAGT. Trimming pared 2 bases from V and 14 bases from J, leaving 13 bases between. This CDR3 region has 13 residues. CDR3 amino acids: CASSDRDGLTLHF. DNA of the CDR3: TGTGCCAGCAGTGACCGTGACGGACTCACCCTCCACTTT.

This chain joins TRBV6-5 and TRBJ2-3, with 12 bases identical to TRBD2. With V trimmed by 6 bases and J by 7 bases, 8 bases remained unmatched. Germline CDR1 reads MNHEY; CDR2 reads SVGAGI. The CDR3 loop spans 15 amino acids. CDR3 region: CASSYRTSGEHTQYF. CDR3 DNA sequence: TGTGCCAGCAGCTACCGGACTAGCGGGGAGCATACGCAGTATTTT.

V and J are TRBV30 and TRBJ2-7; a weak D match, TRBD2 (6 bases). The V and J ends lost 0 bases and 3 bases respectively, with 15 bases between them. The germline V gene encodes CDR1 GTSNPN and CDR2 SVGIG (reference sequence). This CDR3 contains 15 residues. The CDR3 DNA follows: TGTGCCTGGAGTGTTGGCGGACTATCCCACTACGAGCAGTACTTC. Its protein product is CAWSVGGLSHYEQYF.

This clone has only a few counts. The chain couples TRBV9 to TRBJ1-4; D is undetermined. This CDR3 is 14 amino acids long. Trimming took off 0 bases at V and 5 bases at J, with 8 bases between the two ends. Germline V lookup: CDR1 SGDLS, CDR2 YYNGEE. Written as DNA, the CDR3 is TGTGCCAGCAGCGTAGGAACAGAAAATGAAAAACTGTTTTTT. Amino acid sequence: CASSVGTENEKLFF.

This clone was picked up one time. CDR3 sequence: CASRVGGNYEQYF. The CDR3, as DNA: TGTGCCAGCAGGGTCGGAGGTAACTACGAGCAGTACTTC. This chain uses TRBV5-6 with TRBJ2-7; tentative D call: TRBD2 (5 bases). Trimming left V 5 bases short and J 3 bases short, with 12 bases between. This CDR3 has 13 amino acids. Per germline, CDR1 SGHDT and CDR2 YYEEEE.

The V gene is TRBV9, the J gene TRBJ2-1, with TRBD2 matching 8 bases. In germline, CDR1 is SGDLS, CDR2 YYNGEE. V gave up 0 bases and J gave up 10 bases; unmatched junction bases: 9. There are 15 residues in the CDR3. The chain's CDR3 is CASSVAAGGSGEQFF. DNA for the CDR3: TGTGCCAGCAGCGTAGCGGCGGGGGGTTCGGGCGAGCAGTTCTTC.